One and the same sample provided the 7 T cell receptor beta chains below, sequenced in a study of T cell repertoires in ileal Crohn's disease. TCRdb's table, derived via immunoSEQ multiplex PCR, lists solely in-frame clones and lacks some. The profile shows some 10,000 clones, 76% of them singletons. The sequenced sample was ileal tissue. The receptors originated from an adult with Crohn's disease.

V usage is TRBV5-4 and J usage is TRBJ2-3; possibly TRBD1 for D (6 bases). Germline-derived CDR1 and CDR2 are SGHNT and YYREEE (reference sequence). V was trimmed by 5 bases and J by 0 bases, leaving 13 bases between them. The CDR3 totals 15 residues. The CDR3 here is CASRDRRSSTDTQYF. The CDR3 DNA reads TGTGCCAGCAGAGACAGGCGTTCTAGCACAGATACGCAGTATTTT.

The V and J genes are TRBV5-1 and TRBJ2-1, with D tentatively TRBD2 (6 bases). V lost 3 bases to trimming and J lost 4 bases, with 8 bases between them. The CDR3 totals 13 residues. The V gene's germline CDR1 is SGHRS and CDR2 YFSETQ. This CDR3 is CASSSGEYNEQFF. The CDR3 DNA sequence: TGCGCCAGCAGCTCGGGGGAATACAATGAGCAGTTCTTC.

This clone appeared a single time. The genes are TRBV14 and TRBJ1-1; 7 bases are shared with TRBD1. The trim removed 5 bases at V and 11 bases at J, leaving 14 bases unmatched. Germline loops: CDR1 SGHDN, CDR2 FVKESK. There are 14 residues in the CDR3. CDR3 protein: CASSKNTGASWAFF. CDR3 DNA sequence: TGTGCCAGCAGCAAGAACACAGGGGCCTCGTGGGCTTTCTTT.

The chain recombines TRBV7-2 with TRBJ2-3, with D perhaps matching TRBD1 (5 bases). Trimming stripped 1 base from V and 4 bases from J, with 12 bases between. The CDR3 length is 15 residues. The germline V gene encodes CDR1 SGHTA and CDR2 FQGNSA. The CDR3 DNA is TGTGCCAGCAGCTTAGTTAGTCAGGGTGCAGATACGCAGTATTTT. Protein: CASSLVSQGADTQYF.

This clone is a singleton in its sample. The chain combines TRBV11-2 with TRBJ2-3; tentative D call: TRBD2 (6 bases). This CDR3 has 15 residues. The V end was cut by 5 bases, the J end by 0 bases, with 12 bases between. In germline, CDR1 is SGHAT, CDR2 FQNNGV. The CDR3 loop is CASSRGTPSTDTQYF. The CDR3 DNA reads as TGTGCCAGCAGCCGAGGGACTCCTAGCACAGATACGCAGTATTTT.

The J gene is TRBJ1-1, the V gene TRBV19, with 10 bases lining up with TRBD1. Losses at the gene ends were 7 bases for V and 6 bases for J; bases not matched to a gene: 5. Germline V CDR1 and CDR2: LNHDA, SQIVND (reference sequence). CDR3 length equals 13 residues. The CDR3 sequence: CASNPTGGPEAFF. The CDR3 DNA follows: TGTGCCAGTAACCCGACAGGGGGCCCTGAAGCTTTCTTT.

The chain links TRBV11-2 to TRBJ2-2, with 9 bases fitting TRBD2. Germline CDR1 and CDR2: SGHAT and FQNNGV. This CDR3 comprises 16 residues. V trimming: 5 bases; J trimming: 5 bases; junction bases outside the gene matches: 9. As DNA, the CDR3 is TGTGCCAGCAGCGCCTTGGCGGGGGGGCTGACCGGGGAGCTGTTTTTT. Protein product: CASSALAGGLTGELFF.